A selection of T cell receptor beta chains follows, all from one sample in a study of shared clonotypes between healthy human individuals. TCRdb keeps only in-frame clones here, not all; method: immunoSEQ multiplex PCR. The sample lists about 560,000 clones; roughly four fifths were seen once. Sequencing was performed on PBMCs. These receptors originate from a woman aged 40 to 50 in good health. Some clones in this sample may be carry-over from other donors' samples. Each CDR3 is given with its conserved first and last residue. D genes are given only for firm matches. Some rows have no size entry. The others give once, few or many, or a class for an expanded clone.

clone size	D gene	J gene	V gene	CDR3 DNA	CDR3 protein
NA	NA	TRBJ2-7	TRBV11-2	TGTGCCAGCAGCTTATCTCGGGGGTTCGCTTACGAGCAGTACTTC	CASSLSRGFAYEQYF
NA	TRBD1	TRBJ2-1	TRBV6-5	TGTGCCAGCGGTGCAGGGGGTCTACGTGAGCAGTTCTTC	CASGAGGLREQFF
NA	NA	TRBJ2-3	TRBV5-4	TGTGCCAGCAGCTTGGCCGTCGGGGGTCCTGGCACAGATACGCAGTATTTT	CASSLAVGGPGTDTQYF
NA	NA	TRBJ2-7	TRBV5-1	TGCGCCAGCAGCCTGGGCAGTGCCGGGTCTTCCTACGAGCAGTACTTC	CASSLGSAGSSYEQYF
NA	TRBD1	TRBJ2-5	TRBV6-5	TGTGCCAGCAGTTACCTCGGGACAGAGAAACAAGAGACCCAGTACTTC	CASSYLGTEKQETQYF
NA	NA	TRBJ2-7	TRBV11-2	TGTGCCAGCAGCTCCTGGAGGGCAGCCTCCTACGAGCAGTACTTC	CASSSWRAASYEQYF
NA	TRBD1	TRBJ2-7	TRBV5-4	TGTGCCAGCAGCCCCGAGCCGGGACAGGGACACGAGCAGTACTTC	CASSPEPGQGHEQYF
NA	TRBD2	TRBJ2-2	TRBV5-8	TGTGCCAGCAGCTTCCCACTAGCGGGATCCAACACCGGGGAGCTGTTTTTT	CASSFPLAGSNTGELFF
NA	NA	TRBJ2-5	TRBV18	TGTGCCAGCTCACCAATACAGAAAGAGACCCAGTACTTC	CASSPIQKETQYF
many	TRBD2	TRBJ2-2	TRBV5-6	TGTGCCAGCAGCTTACTAGCGGGCACCGGGGAGCTGTTTTTT	CASSLLAGTGELFF
NA	TRBD1	TRBJ2-5	TRBV6-6	TGTGCCAGCAGTACACCGGGACAGGGGGAGACCCAGTACTTC	CASSTPGQGETQYF
NA	NA	TRBJ2-3	TRBV7-8	TGTGCCAGCAGCTTAGTAACGCAGTATTTT	CASSLVTQYF
NA	TRBD1	TRBJ1-2	TRBV30	TGTGCCTGGAGTGTACTCCCCTCAGGGGGGAACTATGGCTACACCTTC	CAWSVLPSGGNYGYTF
NA	TRBD1	TRBJ1-5	TRBV28	TGTGCCAGCAGTTCCCCCTCTCGACAGGGGGCGAATCAGCCCCAGCATTTT	CASSSPSRQGANQPQHF
once	NA	TRBJ2-2	TRBV28	TGTGCCAGCAGTTTTGCACTAGCTTACACCGGGGAGCTGTTTTTT	CASSFALAYTGELFF
few	TRBD2	TRBJ2-1	TRBV7-7	TGTGCTAGCAGCCAAAGACTAGCAGGAGACAATGAGCAGTTCTTC	CASSQRLAGDNEQFF
NA	TRBD2	TRBJ2-1	TRBV7-7	TGTGCTAGACCAAAGACTAGCGGCTTTTACAATGAGCAGTTCTTC	CARPKTSGFYNEQFF
NA	NA	TRBJ2-1	TRBV10-1	TGCGCCAGCAGTGAGCCTGGGACACCAGAGCAGTTCTTC	CASSEPGTPEQFF